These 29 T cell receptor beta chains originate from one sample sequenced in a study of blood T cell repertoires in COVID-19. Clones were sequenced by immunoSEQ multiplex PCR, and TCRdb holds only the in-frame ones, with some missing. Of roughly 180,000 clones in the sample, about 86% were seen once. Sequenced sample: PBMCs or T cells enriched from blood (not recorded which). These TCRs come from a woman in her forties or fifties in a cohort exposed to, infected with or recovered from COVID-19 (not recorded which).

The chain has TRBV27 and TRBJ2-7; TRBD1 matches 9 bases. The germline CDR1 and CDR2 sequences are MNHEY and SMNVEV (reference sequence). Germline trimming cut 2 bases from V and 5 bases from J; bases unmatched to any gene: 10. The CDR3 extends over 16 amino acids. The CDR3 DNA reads TGTGCCAGCAGTTTAATAAGCGGGACAGGGACCCACGAGCAGTACTTC. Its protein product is CASSLISGTGTHEQYF.

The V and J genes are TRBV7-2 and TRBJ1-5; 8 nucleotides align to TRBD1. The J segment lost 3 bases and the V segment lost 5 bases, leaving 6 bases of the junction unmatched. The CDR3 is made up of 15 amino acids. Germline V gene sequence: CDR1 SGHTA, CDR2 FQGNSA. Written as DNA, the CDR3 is TGTGCCAGCAGCCCGGGACAGGATTTCAATCAGCCCCAGCATTTT. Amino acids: CASSPGQDFNQPQHF.

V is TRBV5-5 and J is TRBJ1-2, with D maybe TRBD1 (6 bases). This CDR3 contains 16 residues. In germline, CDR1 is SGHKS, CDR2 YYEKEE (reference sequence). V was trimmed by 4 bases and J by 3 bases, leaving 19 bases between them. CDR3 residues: CASSTRGGPGDYGYTF. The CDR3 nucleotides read TGTGCCAGCAGCACCCGTGGAGGTCCAGGGGACTATGGCTACACCTTC. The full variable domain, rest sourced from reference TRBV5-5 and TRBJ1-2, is DAGVTQSPTHLIKTRGQQVTLRCSPISGHKSVSWYQQVLGQGPQFIFQYYEKEERGRGNFPDRFSARQFPNYSSELNVNALLLGDSALYLCASSTRGGPGDYGYTFGSGTRLTVV.

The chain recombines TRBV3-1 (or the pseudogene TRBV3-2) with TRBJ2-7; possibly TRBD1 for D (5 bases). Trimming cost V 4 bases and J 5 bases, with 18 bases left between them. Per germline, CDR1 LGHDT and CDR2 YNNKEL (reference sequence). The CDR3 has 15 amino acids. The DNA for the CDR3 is TGTGCCAGCAGCCTCCCCGCGCAGGGTACACACGAGCAGTACTTC. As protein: CASSLPAQGTHEQYF.

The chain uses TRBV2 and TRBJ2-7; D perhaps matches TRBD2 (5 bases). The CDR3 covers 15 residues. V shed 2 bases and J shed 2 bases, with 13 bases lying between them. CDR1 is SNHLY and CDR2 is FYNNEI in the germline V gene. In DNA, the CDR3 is TGTGCCAGCAGTGAAACCAGCGGAGGAACCTACGAGCAGTACTTC. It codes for CASSETSGGTYEQYF.

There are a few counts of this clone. CDR3 loop: CASSFGWDRGNQPQHF. Here the CDR3 DNA reads TGTGCCAGCAGTTTTGGCTGGGACAGGGGGAATCAGCCCCAGCATTTT. The V gene is TRBV7-9, the J gene TRBJ1-5, with 11 bases identical to TRBD1. The length of the CDR3 is 16 residues. Unmatched junction bases numbered 8, after V lost 6 bases and J lost 4 bases. Germline V gene sequence: CDR1 SEHNR, CDR2 FQNEAQ (reference sequence).

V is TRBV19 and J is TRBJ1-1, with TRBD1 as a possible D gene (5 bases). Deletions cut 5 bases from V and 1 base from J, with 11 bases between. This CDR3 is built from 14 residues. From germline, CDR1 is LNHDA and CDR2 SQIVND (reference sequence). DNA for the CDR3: TGTGCCAGTAGTCCCCAGACAGAGAACACTGAAGCTTTCTTT. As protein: CASSPQTENTEAFF.

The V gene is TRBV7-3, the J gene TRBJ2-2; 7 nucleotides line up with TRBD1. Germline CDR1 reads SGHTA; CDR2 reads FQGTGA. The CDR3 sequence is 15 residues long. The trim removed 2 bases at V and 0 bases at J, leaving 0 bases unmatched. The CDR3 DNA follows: TGTGCCAGCAGCTTACAGGGGGCGAACACCGGGGAGCTGTTTTTT. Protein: CASSLQGANTGELFF.

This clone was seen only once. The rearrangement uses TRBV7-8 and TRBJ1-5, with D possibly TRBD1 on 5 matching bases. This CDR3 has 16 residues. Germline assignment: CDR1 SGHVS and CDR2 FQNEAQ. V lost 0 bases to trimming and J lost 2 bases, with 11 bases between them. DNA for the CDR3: TGTGCCAGCAGCTTAGCAAGCAGGGCAGGCAATCAGCCCCAGCATTTT. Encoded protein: CASSLASRAGNQPQHF.

The CDR3 DNA reads TGTGCCAGCAGTCGGACTAGCGGTGAGCAGTTCTTC. Residues: CASSRTSGEQFF. This chain connects TRBV6-2 or TRBV6-3 to TRBJ2-1, with 10 bases aligning to TRBD2. In germline, CDR1 is MNHEY, CDR2 SVGEGT. With 5 bases clipped from V and 9 bases from J, the junction kept 1 base outside the gene matches. CDR3 length: 12 amino acids.

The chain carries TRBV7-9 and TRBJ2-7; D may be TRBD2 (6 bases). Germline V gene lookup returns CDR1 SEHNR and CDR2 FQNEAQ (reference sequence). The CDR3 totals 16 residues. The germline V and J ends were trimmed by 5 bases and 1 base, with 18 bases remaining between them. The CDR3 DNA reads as TGTGCCAGCAGCCCTCCCCATGGAGGGGAGTCCTACGAGCAGTACTTC. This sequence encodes CASSPPHGGESYEQYF. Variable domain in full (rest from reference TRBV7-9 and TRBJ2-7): DTGVSQNPRHKITKRGQNVTFRCDPISEHNRLYWYRQTLGQGPEFLTYFQNEAQLEKSRLLSDRFSAERPKGSFSTLEIQRTEQGDSAMYLCASSPPHGGESYEQYFGPGTRLTVT.

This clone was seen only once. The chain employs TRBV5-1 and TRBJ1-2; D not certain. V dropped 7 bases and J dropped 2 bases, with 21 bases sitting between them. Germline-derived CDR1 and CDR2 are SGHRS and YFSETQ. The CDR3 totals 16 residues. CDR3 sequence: CASHGEKTPGNYGYTF. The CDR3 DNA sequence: TGCGCCAGCCACGGGGAGAAAACTCCGGGAAACTATGGCTACACCTTC.

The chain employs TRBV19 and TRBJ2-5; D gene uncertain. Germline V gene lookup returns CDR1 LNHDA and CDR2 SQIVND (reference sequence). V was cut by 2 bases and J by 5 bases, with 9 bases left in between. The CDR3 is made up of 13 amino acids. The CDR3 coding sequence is TGTGCCAGTAGTATAAGACAAACGGAGACCCAGTACTTC. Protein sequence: CASSIRQTETQYF.

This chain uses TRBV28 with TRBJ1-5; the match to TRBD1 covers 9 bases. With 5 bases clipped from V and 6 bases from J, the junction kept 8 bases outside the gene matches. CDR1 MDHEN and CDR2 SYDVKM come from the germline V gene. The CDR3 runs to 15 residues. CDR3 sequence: CASSEGQGFRQPQHF. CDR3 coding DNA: TGTGCCAGCAGTGAGGGACAGGGTTTCCGTCAGCCCCAGCATTTT. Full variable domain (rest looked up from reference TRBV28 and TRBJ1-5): DVKVTQSSRYLVKRTGEKVFLECVQDMDHENMFWYRQDPGLGLRLIYFSYDVKMKEKGDIPEGYSVSREKKERFSLILESASTNQTSMYLCASSEGQGFRQPQHFGDGTRLSIL.

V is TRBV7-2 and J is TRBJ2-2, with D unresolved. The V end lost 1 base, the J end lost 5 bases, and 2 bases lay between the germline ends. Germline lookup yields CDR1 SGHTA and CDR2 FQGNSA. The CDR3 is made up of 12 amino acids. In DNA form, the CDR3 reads TGTGCCAGCAGCTTAGTAACCGGGGAGCTGTTTTTT. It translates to CASSLVTGELFF.

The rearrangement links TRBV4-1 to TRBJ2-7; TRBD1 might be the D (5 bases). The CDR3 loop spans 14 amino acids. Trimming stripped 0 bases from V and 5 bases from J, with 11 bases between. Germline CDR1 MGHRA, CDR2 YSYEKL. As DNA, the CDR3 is TGCGCCAGCAGCCAAGATGTTGGGGCCAACGAGCAGTACTTC. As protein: CASSQDVGANEQYF.

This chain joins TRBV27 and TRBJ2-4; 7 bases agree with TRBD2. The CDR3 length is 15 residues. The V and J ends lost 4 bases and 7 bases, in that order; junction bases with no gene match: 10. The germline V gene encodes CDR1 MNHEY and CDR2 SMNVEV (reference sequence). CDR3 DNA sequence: TGTGCCAGCAGTTCACGAGGACTAGGTATGAACATTCAGTACTTC. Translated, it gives CASSSRGLGMNIQYF.

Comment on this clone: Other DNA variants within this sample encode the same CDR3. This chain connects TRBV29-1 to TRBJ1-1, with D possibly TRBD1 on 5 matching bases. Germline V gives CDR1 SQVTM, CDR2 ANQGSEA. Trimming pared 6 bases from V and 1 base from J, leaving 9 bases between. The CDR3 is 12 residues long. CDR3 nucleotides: TGCAGCGTCTTGACAGCGAACACTGAAGCTTTCTTT. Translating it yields CSVLTANTEAFF. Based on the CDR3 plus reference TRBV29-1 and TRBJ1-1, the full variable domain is SAVISQKPSRDICQRGTSLTIQCQVDSQVTMMFWYRQQPGQSLTLIATANQGSEATYESGFVIDKFPISRPNLTFSTLTVSNMSPEDSSIYLCSVLTANTEAFFGQGTRLTVV.

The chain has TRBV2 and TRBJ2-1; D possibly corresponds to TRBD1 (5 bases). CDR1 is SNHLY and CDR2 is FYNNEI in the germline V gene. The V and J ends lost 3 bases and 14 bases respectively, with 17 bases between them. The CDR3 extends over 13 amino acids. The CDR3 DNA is TGTGCCAGCAGTGAGGGGCTGACGAAGGATAAGTTCTTC. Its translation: CASSEGLTKDKFF.

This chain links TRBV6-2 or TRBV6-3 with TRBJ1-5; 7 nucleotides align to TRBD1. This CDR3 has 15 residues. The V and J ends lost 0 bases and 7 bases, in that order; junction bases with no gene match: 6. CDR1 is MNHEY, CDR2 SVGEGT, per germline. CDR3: CASSYSGGSGQPQHF. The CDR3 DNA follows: TGTGCCAGCAGTTACTCAGGGGGCTCGGGGCAGCCCCAGCATTTT.

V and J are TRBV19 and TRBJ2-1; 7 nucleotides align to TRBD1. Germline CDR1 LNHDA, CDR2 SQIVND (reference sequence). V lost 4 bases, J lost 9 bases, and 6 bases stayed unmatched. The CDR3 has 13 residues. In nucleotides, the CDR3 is TGTGCCAGTAGTACACCGACAGGGCTTGAGCAGTTCTTC. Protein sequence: CASSTPTGLEQFF.

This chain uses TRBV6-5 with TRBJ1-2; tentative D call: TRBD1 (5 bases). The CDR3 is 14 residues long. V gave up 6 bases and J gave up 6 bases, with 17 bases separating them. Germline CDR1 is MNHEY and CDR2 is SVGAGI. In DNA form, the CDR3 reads TGTGCCAGCAGCCCCCCCTCCGACAGTCATGGCTACACCTTC. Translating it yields CASSPPSDSHGYTF.

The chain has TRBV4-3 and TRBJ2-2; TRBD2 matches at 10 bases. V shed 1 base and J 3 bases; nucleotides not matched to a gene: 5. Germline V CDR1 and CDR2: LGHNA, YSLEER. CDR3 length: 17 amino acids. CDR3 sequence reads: CASSQAPSGRDTGELFF. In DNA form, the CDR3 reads TGCGCCAGCAGCCAAGCTCCTAGCGGGAGAGACACCGGGGAGCTGTTTTTT.

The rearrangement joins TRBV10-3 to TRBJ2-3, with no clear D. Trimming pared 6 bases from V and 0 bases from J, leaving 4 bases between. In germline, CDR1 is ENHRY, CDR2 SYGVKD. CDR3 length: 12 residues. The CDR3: CAISSSTDTQYF. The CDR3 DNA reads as TGTGCCATCAGCTCTAGCACAGATACGCAGTATTTT.

The CDR3 sequence is CASSASGGRETQYF. CDR3 nucleotide sequence: TGTGCCAGCAGCGCAAGCGGGGGGCGAGAGACCCAGTACTTC. V usage is TRBV7-6 and J usage is TRBJ2-5; 9 bases align to TRBD2. The germline V gene has CDR1 SGHVS and CDR2 FNYEAQ. The CDR3 is made up of 14 amino acids. Trimming cost V 5 bases and J 4 bases; bases outside gene matches: 5.

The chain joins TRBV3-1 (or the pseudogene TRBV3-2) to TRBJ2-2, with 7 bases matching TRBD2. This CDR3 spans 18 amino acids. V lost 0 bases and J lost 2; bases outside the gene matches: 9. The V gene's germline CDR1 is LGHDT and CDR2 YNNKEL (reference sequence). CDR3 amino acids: CASSQDWGSGLNTGELFF. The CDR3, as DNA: TGTGCCAGCAGCCAAGATTGGGGTAGCGGGTTAAACACCGGGGAGCTGTTTTTT.

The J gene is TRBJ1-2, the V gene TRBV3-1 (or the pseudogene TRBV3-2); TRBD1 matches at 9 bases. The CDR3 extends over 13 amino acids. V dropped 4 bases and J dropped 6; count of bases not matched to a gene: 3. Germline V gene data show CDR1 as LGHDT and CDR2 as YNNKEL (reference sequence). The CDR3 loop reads CASSRTGGDGYTF. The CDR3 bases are TGTGCCAGCAGCCGCACAGGGGGCGATGGCTACACCTTC.

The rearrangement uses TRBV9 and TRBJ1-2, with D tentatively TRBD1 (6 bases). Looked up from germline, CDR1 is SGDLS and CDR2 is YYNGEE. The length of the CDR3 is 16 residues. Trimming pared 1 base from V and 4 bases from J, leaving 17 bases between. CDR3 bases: TGTGCCAGCAGCGTATATGCCGGACAGTCTCTCTATGGCTACACCTTC. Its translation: CASSVYAGQSLYGYTF.

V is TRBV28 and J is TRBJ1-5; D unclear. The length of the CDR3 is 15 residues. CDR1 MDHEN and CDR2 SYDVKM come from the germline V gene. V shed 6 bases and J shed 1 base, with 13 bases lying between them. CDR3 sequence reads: CASSPGSRSNQPQHF. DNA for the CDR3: TGTGCCAGCAGCCCGGGGTCACGGAGCAATCAGCCCCAGCATTTT. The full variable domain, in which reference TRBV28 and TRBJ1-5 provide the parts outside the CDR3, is DVKVTQSSRYLVKRTGEKVFLECVQDMDHENMFWYRQDPGLGLRLIYFSYDVKMKEKGDIPEGYSVSREKKERFSLILESASTNQTSMYLCASSPGSRSNQPQHFGDGTRLSIL.